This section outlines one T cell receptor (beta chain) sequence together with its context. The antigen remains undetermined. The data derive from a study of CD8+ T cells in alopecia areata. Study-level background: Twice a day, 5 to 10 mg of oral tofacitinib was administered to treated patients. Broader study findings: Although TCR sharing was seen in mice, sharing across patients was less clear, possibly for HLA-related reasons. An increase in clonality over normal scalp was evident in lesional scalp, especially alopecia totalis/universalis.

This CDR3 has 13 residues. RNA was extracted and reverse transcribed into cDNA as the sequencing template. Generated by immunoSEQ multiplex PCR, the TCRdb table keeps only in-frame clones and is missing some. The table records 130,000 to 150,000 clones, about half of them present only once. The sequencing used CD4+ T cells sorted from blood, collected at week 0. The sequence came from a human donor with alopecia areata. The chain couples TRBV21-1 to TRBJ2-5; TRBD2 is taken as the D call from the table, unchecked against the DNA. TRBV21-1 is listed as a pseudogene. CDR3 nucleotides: TGTGCCAGCATCCCCGGGGGGGGAGAGACCCAGTACTTC. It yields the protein CASIPGGGETQYF.